The 19 T cell receptor beta chains listed next were all sequenced from one sample in a study of T cell repertoires in cytomegalovirus infection. TCRdb re-derived calls from the reads in MiXCR, one entry per CDR3 protein. The repertoire consists of about 220,000 distinct CDR3 sequences, with 35% to 45% occurring once and the leading ten covering around 64%. Which antigens these TCRs recognize remains unknown. The sequencing here drew on CD8+ T cells from cultured PBMCs, taken from culture after CMV antigen stimulation. Receptor source: a human donor in good health (CMV status not recorded). Some clones in this sample may be carry-over from other donors' samples.

The sample holds a few counts of this clonotype. V and J are TRBV2 and TRBJ2-1, with 10 bases aligning to TRBD1. The CDR3 has 14 amino acids. Germline values: CDR1 SNHLY, CDR2 FYNNEI. The V gene end was trimmed by 4 bases and the J gene end by 9 bases; junction bases not matched to a gene: 6. CDR3 amino acids: CASSGTGGVSEQFF. Here the CDR3 DNA reads TGTGCCAGCAGTGGGACAGGGGGTGTTAGTGAGCAGTTCTTC.

This clonotype showed up just a few times. The chain employs TRBV4-1 and TRBJ2-2, with no clear D. Germline assignment: CDR1 MGHRA and CDR2 YSYEKL. Between the trimmed V and J ends, which lost 0 bases and 3 bases, there was a span of 14 bases. This CDR3 contains 17 residues. The CDR3 sequence: CASSQDGTVDYTGELFF. CDR3 coding DNA: TGCGCCAGCAGCCAAGATGGTACGGTAGACTACACCGGGGAGCTGTTTTTT.

The table lists this clonotype with a few counts. The chain has TRBV5-1 and TRBJ2-3; 8 bases map to TRBD1. This CDR3 comprises 14 residues. The V gene end was trimmed by 4 bases and the J gene end by 7 bases; junction bases not matched to a gene: 8. The germline V gene encodes CDR1 SGHRS and CDR2 YFSETQ. The CDR3 region has the DNA TGCGCCAGCAGCGATGGACAGGGTCTGAATACGCAGTATTTT. It codes for CASSDGQGLNTQYF.

The chain combines TRBV12-3 or TRBV12-4 with TRBJ2-1; 8 bases map to TRBD2. V lost 3 bases and J lost 9; bases outside the gene matches: 16. The CDR3 length is 17 residues. CDR3 protein: CASSFHRLAGRSGEQFF. Here the CDR3 DNA reads TGTGCCAGCAGTTTCCATAGGCTAGCGGGTCGTAGCGGTGAGCAGTTCTTC.

The chain recombines TRBV7-8 with TRBJ2-1; weak D call: TRBD2 (7 bases). Germline lookup yields CDR1 SGHVS and CDR2 FQNEAQ. With 7 bases removed from V and 7 bases from J, the gap between germline ends came to 20 bases. The CDR3 is 15 amino acids. This chain's CDR3 is CASTGRGTQVNEQFF. DNA for the CDR3: TGTGCCAGCACTGGGAGGGGGACACAGGTGAATGAGCAGTTCTTC.

In its sample, this clonotype was seen a few times. V is TRBV11-2 and J is TRBJ2-1, with D maybe TRBD2 (6 bases). Trimming took off 0 bases at V and 2 bases at J, with 14 bases between the two ends. Per the germline V gene, CDR1 is SGHAT and CDR2 is FQNNGV. CDR3 length equals 17 residues. CDR3 DNA sequence: TGTGCCAGCAGCTTAGACGCCCGGGACTCACCCTACAATGAGCAGTTCTTC. Its protein product is CASSLDARDSPYNEQFF.

J is TRBJ1-1 and V is TRBV7-9; weak D call: TRBD1 (5 bases). Trimming took off 4 bases at V and 1 base at J, with 16 bases between the two ends. Germline V gene data show CDR1 as SEHNR and CDR2 as FQNEAQ (reference sequence). This CDR3 region has 16 residues. The CDR3 DNA is TGTGCCAGCAGCTCGCAGGGAGTCAGGAAGAACACTGAAGCTTTCTTT. Amino acid sequence: CASSSQGVRKNTEAFF. The full variable domain, completed using reference TRBV7-9 and TRBJ1-1, is DTGVSQNPRHKITKRGQNVTFRCDPISEHNRLYWYRQTLGQGPEFLTYFQNEAQLEKSRLLSDRFSAERPKGSFSTLEIQRTEQGDSAMYLCASSSQGVRKNTEAFFGQGTRLTVV.

This clonotype was observed a handful of times. The J gene is TRBJ2-1, the V gene TRBV12-5; perhaps TRBD2 as D (5 bases). This CDR3 comprises 12 residues. Trimming pared 6 bases from V and 6 bases from J, leaving 9 bases between. Germline-derived CDR1 and CDR2 are LGHNT and FRNRAP. CDR3 in DNA: TGTGCTAGTGGGACCACTAGCAATGAGCAGTTCTTC. It codes for CASGTTSNEQFF.

The V and J genes are TRBV7-9 and TRBJ2-1; 8 bases are a match to TRBD2. This CDR3 comprises 17 residues. V was clipped by 5 bases and J by 2 bases; unmatched bases: 11. CDR1 and CDR2 (germline): SEHNR, FQNEAQ (reference sequence). The CDR3 loop reads CASSQNSGKGAYNEQFF. The CDR3 coding sequence is TGTGCCAGCAGCCAGAATAGCGGGAAAGGCGCCTACAATGAGCAGTTCTTC. Complete variable domain (other parts from reference TRBV7-9 and TRBJ2-1): DTGVSQNPRHKITKRGQNVTFRCDPISEHNRLYWYRQTLGQGPEFLTYFQNEAQLEKSRLLSDRFSAERPKGSFSTLEIQRTEQGDSAMYLCASSQNSGKGAYNEQFFGPGTRLTVL.

The rearrangement uses TRBV6-2 or TRBV6-3 and TRBJ1-1, with 9 bases lining up with TRBD1. The germline V gene encodes CDR1 MNHEY and CDR2 SVGEGT. The CDR3 is 14 residues long. V dropped 7 bases and J dropped 4; count of bases not matched to a gene: 7. CDR3 DNA: TGTGCCAGCACCGACAGGGGGTCCGCCACTGAAGCTTTCTTT. It yields the protein CASTDRGSATEAFF.

The rearrangement joins TRBV11-2 to TRBJ2-3; 8 nucleotides agree with TRBD1. The CDR3 covers 15 residues. V shed 5 bases and J 0 bases; nucleotides not matched to a gene: 4. The germline gives CDR1 SGHAT, CDR2 FQNNGV. As DNA, the CDR3 is TGTGCCAGCAGCCCGGACAGGGCTAGCACAGATACGCAGTATTTT. Translated, it gives CASSPDRASTDTQYF.

This clonotype was counted a few times. The rearrangement links TRBV28 to TRBJ2-1; D gene unclear. Germline-derived CDR1 and CDR2 are MDHEN and SYDVKM. This CDR3 contains 16 residues. Trimming took 4 bases from V and 0 from J, leaving 13 bases between them. CDR3 sequence: CASSSTTLSSYNEQFF. The CDR3 region has the DNA TGTGCCAGCAGTTCCACGACTTTGAGCTCCTACAATGAGCAGTTCTTC. Together with reference TRBV28 and TRBJ2-1, the CDR3 gives the full variable domain: DVKVTQSSRYLVKRTGEKVFLECVQDMDHENMFWYRQDPGLGLRLIYFSYDVKMKEKGDIPEGYSVSREKKERFSLILESASTNQTSMYLCASSSTTLSSYNEQFFGPGTRLTVL.

This chain links TRBV7-6 with TRBJ1-3, with TRBD1 as a possible D gene (6 bases). The CDR3 covers 14 residues. The V end was cut by 5 bases, the J end by 4 bases, with 12 bases between. Germline V lookup: CDR1 SGHVS, CDR2 FNYEAQ. For the CDR3, the DNA is TGTGCCAGCAGCACCTACAGGGAGGGAAACACCATATATTTT. Translated: CASSTYREGNTIYF. Supplemented by reference TRBV7-6 and TRBJ1-3, the full variable domain reads GAGVSQSPRYKVTKRGQDVALRCDPISGHVSLYWYRQALGQGPEFLTYFNYEAQQDKSGLPNDRFSAERPEGSISTLTIQRTEQRDSAMYRCASSTYREGNTIYFGEGSWLTVV.

The chain combines TRBV7-9 with TRBJ1-4; D is unclear. There are 16 residues in the CDR3. V shed 5 bases and J shed 4 bases, with 17 bases lying between them. Germline V CDR1 and CDR2: SEHNR, FQNEAQ (reference sequence). This CDR3 reads CASSVGVRIFNEKLFF. The CDR3 DNA reads as TGTGCCAGCAGCGTCGGAGTGAGGATCTTTAATGAAAAACTGTTTTTT. The full variable domain, rest sourced from reference TRBV7-9 and TRBJ1-4, is DTGVSQNPRHKITKRGQNVTFRCDPISEHNRLYWYRQTLGQGPEFLTYFQNEAQLEKSRLLSDRFSAERPKGSFSTLEIQRTEQGDSAMYLCASSVGVRIFNEKLFFGSGTQLSVL.

This clonotype was seen a handful of times. The chain has TRBV13 and TRBJ2-6; 8 bases are shared with TRBD1. This CDR3 spans 16 amino acids. After removal of 2 bases from V and 2 bases from J, the junction contained 2 bases not matched to a gene. The germline V gene has CDR1 PRHDT and CDR2 FYEKMQ (reference sequence). The CDR3 here is CASSLMTGAGANVLTF. CDR3 bases: TGTGCCAGCAGCTTAATGACAGGGGCTGGGGCCAACGTCCTGACTTTC.

This clonotype came up many times. The chain combines TRBV7-2 with TRBJ2-1; no reliable D call. The V gene lost 5 bases and the J gene lost 4 bases, with 12 bases spanning the gap. Germline V CDR1 and CDR2: SGHTA, FQGNSA. The CDR3 loop spans 14 amino acids. CDR3 sequence: CASSPRSAYNEQFF. The CDR3 DNA reads TGTGCCAGCAGCCCCAGGAGTGCTTACAATGAGCAGTTCTTC. Based on the CDR3 plus reference TRBV7-2 and TRBJ2-1, the full variable domain is GAGVSQSPSNKVTEKGKDVELRCDPISGHTALYWYRQSLGQGLEFLIYFQGNSAPDKSGLPSDRFSAERTGGSVSTLTIQRTQQEDSAVYLCASSPRSAYNEQFFGPGTRLTVL.

This clonotype was detected ten times or more. The chain recombines TRBV11-2 with TRBJ2-4; D is unclear. The CDR3 extends over 17 amino acids. The ends were cut back, 5 bases at V and 0 bases at J, with 17 bases in the middle. The V gene's germline CDR1 is SGHAT and CDR2 FQNNGV. The CDR3 here is CASSASTEPLAKNIQYF. The CDR3 coding sequence is TGTGCCAGCAGCGCATCAACAGAACCTTTAGCCAAAAACATTCAGTACTTC. The full variable domain, with the rest looked up from reference TRBV11-2 and TRBJ2-4, is EAGVAQSPRYKIIEKRQSVAFWCNPISGHATLYWYQQILGQGPKLLIQFQNNGVVDDSQLPKDRFSAERLKGVDSTLKIQPAKLEDSAVYLCASSASTEPLAKNIQYFGAGTRLSVL.

V is TRBV11-1 and J is TRBJ2-2; possible D gene TRBD2, 6 bases. Germline-derived CDR1 and CDR2 are SGHAT and FQDESV (reference sequence). The V end lost 2 bases, the J end lost 5 bases, and 12 bases lay between the germline ends. CDR3 size: 15 residues. In DNA, the CDR3 is TGTGCCAGCAGCTTAACAAGACTAGGGACCGGGGAGCTGTTTTTT. Translation: CASSLTRLGTGELFF.

The chain couples TRBV29-1 to TRBJ1-2; 9 nucleotides align to TRBD1. The CDR3 has 13 residues. The junction had 6 bases not matched to a gene; V was cut back by 6 bases and J by 4 bases. The V gene's germline CDR1 is SQVTM and CDR2 ANQGSEA. The CDR3 reads CSVRWTGAYGYTF. CDR3 bases: TGCAGCGTCCGATGGACAGGGGCCTATGGCTACACCTTC.